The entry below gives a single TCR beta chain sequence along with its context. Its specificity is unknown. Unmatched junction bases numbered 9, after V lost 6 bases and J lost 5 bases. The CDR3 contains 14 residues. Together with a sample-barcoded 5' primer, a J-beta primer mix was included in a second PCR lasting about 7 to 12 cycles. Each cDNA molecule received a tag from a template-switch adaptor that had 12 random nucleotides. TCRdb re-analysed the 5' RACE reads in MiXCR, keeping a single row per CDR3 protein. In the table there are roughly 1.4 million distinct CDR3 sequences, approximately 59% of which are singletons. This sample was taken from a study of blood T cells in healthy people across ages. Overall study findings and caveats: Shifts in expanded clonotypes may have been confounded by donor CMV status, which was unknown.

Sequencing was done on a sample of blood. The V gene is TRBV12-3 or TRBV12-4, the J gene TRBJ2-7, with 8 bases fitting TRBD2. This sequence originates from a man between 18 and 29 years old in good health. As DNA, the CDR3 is TGTGCCAGCAGGGCAGAGCGGGAGTTCAACGAGCAGTACTTC. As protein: CASRAEREFNEQYF.